This is a list of T cell receptor beta chains from one sample in a study of spatial heterogeneity in lung cancer. TCRdb recomputed calls from the 5' RACE reads with MiXCR, one row per CDR3 protein. This table holds around 89,000 distinct CDR3 sequences, roughly 12% found once. Sequences were derived from PBMCs, sampled at surgery. Receptors originate from a male donor with early-stage non-small cell lung cancer. Each CDR3 is given with its conserved first and last residue. The D gene is left open where the match is weak. Clone size, where shown, is once, few, many, or a class for clones that have expanded.

j_call,d_call,clone_size,v_call,cdr3_nt,cdr3_aa
TRBJ2-7,TRBD1,many,TRBV6-2/TRBV6-3,TGTGCCAGCAGGAAGGGACAGGGTTCCGACGAGCAGTACTTC,CASRKGQGSDEQYF
TRBJ1-2,TRBD1,few,TRBV14,TGTGCCAGCAGCCAAGGGAGGACAGGATTCTATGGCTACACCTTC,CASSQGRTGFYGYTF
TRBJ2-2,NA,NA,TRBV20-1,TGCAGTGCTAGATGGACCGGGGAGCTGTTTTTT,CSARWTGELFF
TRBJ1-1,NA,many,TRBV5-1,TGCGCCAGCAGCGCTGGTGGAGGGAACACTGAAGCTTTCTTT,CASSAGGGNTEAFF
TRBJ2-5,NA,few,TRBV28,TGTGCCAGCAAAAAGGGGGGGGAGACCCAGTACTTC,CASKKGGETQYF
TRBJ2-1,NA,many,TRBV29-1,TGCAGCGTTGAAGTTGGGGGCGGTGAGCAGTTCTTC,CSVEVGGGEQFF
TRBJ2-2,NA,NA,TRBV7-2,TGTGCCAGCAGCCCGGCCAGGGCGGAAGTCGGGGAGCTGTTTTTT,CASSPARAEVGELFF
TRBJ1-2,TRBD1,NA,TRBV5-1,TGCGCCAGCAGCTTGGAGACAGGGGCGACCTATGGCTACACCTTC,CASSLETGATYGYTF
TRBJ2-7,TRBD2,NA,TRBV7-9,TGTGCCAGCAGCCCCCCCGGGACTAGCGGCGAGCAGTACTTC,CASSPPGTSGEQYF
TRBJ1-2,NA,few,TRBV28,TGTGCCAGCAGATTACCCAGGGAGGGCTACACCTTC,CASRLPREGYTF
TRBJ1-5,NA,many,TRBV7-2,TGTGCCAGCAGCTTAGCGGGGGGTAGCAATCAGCCCCAGCATTTT,CASSLAGGSNQPQHF
TRBJ2-4,TRBD1,NA,TRBV20-1,TGCAGTGCCACCGGACAGGTTTTAGCCAAAAACATTCAGTACTTC,CSATGQVLAKNIQYF
TRBJ1-5,NA,many,TRBV4-1,TGCGCCAGCAGCCAAGATAAGTCCAGGCTGCTCAATCAGCCCCAGCATTTT,CASSQDKSRLLNQPQHF
TRBJ2-1,NA,few,TRBV20-1,TGCAGTGCTAGTCGGCAGGTAGGATACAATGAGCAGTTCTTC,CSASRQVGYNEQFF
TRBJ2-2,NA,NA,TRBV9,TGTGCCAGCAGCGCTGGGGGCTACGGCACCGGGGAGCTGTTTTTT,CASSAGGYGTGELFF
TRBJ2-1,TRBD1,many,TRBV7-3,TGTGCCAGCAGCTCCTCCGGGACAGGGGGTTTTAATGAGCAGTTCTTC,CASSSSGTGGFNEQFF
TRBJ2-5,TRBD1,few,TRBV6-6,TGTGCCAGCAGTTACTTGGACAGGGAAGAGACCCAGTACTTC,CASSYLDREETQYF
TRBJ2-1,NA,NA,TRBV19,TGTGCCAGTAAGCCTAGCGTATTCGACAATGAGCAGTTCTTC,CASKPSVFDNEQFF
TRBJ2-3,TRBD2,many,TRBV7-9,TGTGCCAGCCGGGGACTAGCGGGAGACACAGATACGCAGTATTTT,CASRGLAGDTDTQYF
TRBJ2-6,NA,NA,TRBV6-1,TGTGCCAGCAGTGAAATGGTTGGTGGGGCCAACGTCCTGACTTTC,CASSEMVGGANVLTF
TRBJ2-1,TRBD2,large,TRBV28,TGTGCCAGCAGTCTCTCGACTAGCGGGAGCTCCTACAATGAGCAGTTCTTC,CASSLSTSGSSYNEQFF
TRBJ1-6,NA,few,TRBV7-9,TGTGCCAGCAGTCTCACGGCGAATTCACCCCTCCACTTT,CASSLTANSPLHF
TRBJ2-5,NA,NA,TRBV19,TGTGCCAGTAGTCGGCTAGGGTACCAAGAGACCCAGTACTTC,CASSRLGYQETQYF
TRBJ2-3,TRBD2,many,TRBV12-3/TRBV12-4,TGTGCCAGCAGGGTCGGGGGGGTTACAGATACGCAGTATTTT,CASRVGGVTDTQYF
TRBJ2-7,NA,few,TRBV5-4,TGTGCCAGCAGCTTGCCATCTACCTACGAGCAGTACTTC,CASSLPSTYEQYF
TRBJ1-4,NA,NA,TRBV12-3/TRBV12-4,TGTGCCAGCGGAACCGGGACTAATGAAAAACTGTTTTTT,CASGTGTNEKLFF
TRBJ2-1,TRBD2,NA,TRBV6-2/TRBV6-3,TGTGCCAGCAGTTACTCGAGGCGGATGACTAGCGGGAGGGAGGAGCAGTTCTTC,CASSYSRRMTSGREEQFF
TRBJ1-6,NA,NA,TRBV4-3,TGCGCCAGCAGCCATAAGGAGGGTGGTAATTCACCCCTCCACTTT,CASSHKEGGNSPLHF
TRBJ2-7,NA,NA,TRBV28,TGTGCCAGCAGTTTACACAGGGAAGACTACGAGCAGTACTTC,CASSLHREDYEQYF
TRBJ2-5,TRBD1,many,TRBV5-1,TGCGCCAGCAGCTTGTCGCAGGGGGCTGGAGAGACCCAGTACTTC,CASSLSQGAGETQYF
TRBJ2-1,NA,few,TRBV12-3/TRBV12-4,TGTGCCAGCAGTTTAGCGGGAGCCCACAATGAGCAGTTCTTC,CASSLAGAHNEQFF
TRBJ2-7,NA,few,TRBV6-1,TGTGCCAGCAGTATCCACACAGGCGGCTACGAGCAGTACTTC,CASSIHTGGYEQYF
TRBJ2-2,NA,few,TRBV20-1,TGCAGTGCACGAAAGGCGGGGGCACCTCAGGCCGGGGAGCTGTTTTTT,CSARKAGAPQAGELFF
TRBJ2-3,TRBD1,few,TRBV5-1,TGCGCCAGCAGCTCGACAGGGAACACAGATACGCAGTATTTT,CASSSTGNTDTQYF
TRBJ2-3,TRBD1,NA,TRBV29-1,TGCAGCGTTGAAGATCGCTCGGGGTATAGGGACAGGAGAACAGATACGCAGTATTTT,CSVEDRSGYRDRRTDTQYF
TRBJ1-4,TRBD1,few,TRBV5-5,TGTGCCAGCAGCCAACGGACAGGGGGGAATGAAAAACTGTTTTTT,CASSQRTGGNEKLFF
TRBJ2-7,NA,many,TRBV6-5,TGTGCCAGCAGCCCCGGGGCAGGATACTCCTACGAGCAGTACTTC,CASSPGAGYSYEQYF
TRBJ2-7,TRBD1,few,TRBV18,TGTGCCAGCTCACCAGACAGGGGGCAGTACTTC,CASSPDRGQYF
TRBJ2-7,NA,few,TRBV12-3/TRBV12-4,TGTGCCAGCACTAAGAGGGCACCACGACCCTACGAGCAGTACTTC,CASTKRAPRPYEQYF
TRBJ2-1,NA,many,TRBV28,TGTGCCAGCAGTTCGCCGGCGGGATCGGGTCCGTTCTTC,CASSSPAGSGPFF
TRBJ2-6,TRBD1,NA,TRBV28,TGTGCCAGCAGTACCCGACAGGGCGTCTATTCTGGGGCCAACGTCCTGACTTTC,CASSTRQGVYSGANVLTF
TRBJ2-7,NA,NA,TRBV20-1,TGCAGTGCTATACAGGGCCACGAGCAGTACTTC,CSAIQGHEQYF
TRBJ1-5,NA,NA,TRBV6-2/TRBV6-3,TGTGCCAGCAGTTCGTCAGGGGACGATCAGCCCCAGCATTTT,CASSSSGDDQPQHF
TRBJ2-1,NA,NA,TRBV4-3,TGCGCCAGCAGCCAAGAAGGCCAGAGTCATGGTGAGCAGTTCTTC,CASSQEGQSHGEQFF
TRBJ2-2,TRBD1,NA,TRBV6-5,TGTGCCAGCAGAATACAGGGGGCTCTCAACACCGGGGAGCTGTTTTTT,CASRIQGALNTGELFF
TRBJ1-1,NA,few,TRBV5-1,TGCGCCAGCAGCCGCGCCCTGAACACTGAAGCTTTCTTT,CASSRALNTEAFF
TRBJ2-3,NA,NA,TRBV6-5,TGTGCCAGCAGTTTTCAAGACACAGATACGCAGTATTTT,CASSFQDTDTQYF
TRBJ2-3,TRBD2,many,TRBV5-5,TGTGCCAGCAGCTTGGCTAGCGGGGTGCACACAGATACGCAGTATTTT,CASSLASGVHTDTQYF